These 13 T cell receptor beta chains originate from one sample sequenced in a study of CD8 T cells in ankylosing spondylitis. TCRdb itself ran the 5' RACE reads through MiXCR, one entry per CDR3 protein. There are fewer than 25,000 distinct CDR3 sequences in the sample; 10% to 15% occur only once, and 30% to 35% lies in the top ten. The sequenced sample was blood. These receptors originate from a male donor with ankylosing spondylitis or in good health (not recorded which).

This chain links TRBV29-1 with TRBJ2-1, with 7 bases matching TRBD2. Germline V gene sequence: CDR1 SQVTM, CDR2 ANQGSEA. The CDR3 totals 19 residues. Unmatched junction bases numbered 20, after V lost 6 bases and J lost 0 bases. CDR3: CSVDGPVQLAPSSYNEQFF. In DNA form, the CDR3 reads TGCAGCGTCGATGGTCCCGTCCAACTAGCGCCGAGCTCCTACAATGAGCAGTTCTTC.

This clonotype was observed many times. This chain uses TRBV9 with TRBJ1-4; D gene uncertain. CDR3 size: 16 residues. Trimming stripped 4 bases from V and 5 bases from J, with 18 bases between. Germline lookup yields CDR1 SGDLS and CDR2 YYNGEE. CDR3 sequence: CASSPFGGDSNEKLFF. The CDR3 DNA is TGTGCCAGCAGCCCGTTCGGTGGGGATTCGAATGAAAAACTGTTTTTT. The full variable domain, completed using reference TRBV9 and TRBJ1-4, is DSGVTQTPKHLITATGQRVTLRCSPRSGDLSVYWYQQSLDQGLQFLIQYYNGEERAKGNILERFSAQQFPDLHSELNLSSLELGDSALYFCASSPFGGDSNEKLFFGSGTQLSVL.

This chain links TRBV12-3 or TRBV12-4 with TRBJ2-1; TRBD2 agrees at 7 bases. V lost 8 bases and J lost 9; bases outside the gene matches: 4. The CDR3 is 11 amino acids. The CDR3 DNA sequence: TGTGCCAGCCGACTAGCTGGTGAGCAGTTCTTC. This translates into CASRLAGEQFF.

The rearrangement uses TRBV7-2 and TRBJ1-6; D unclear. This CDR3 region has 15 residues. In germline, CDR1 is SGHTA, CDR2 FQGNSA. Trimming pared 5 bases from V and 8 bases from J, leaving 16 bases between. The CDR3 spells CASSLDWGSDSPLHF. The CDR3, as DNA: TGTGCCAGCAGCCTTGATTGGGGTAGTGATTCACCCCTCCACTTT.

The chain combines TRBV15 with TRBJ2-7; D is possibly TRBD1 or TRBD2 (5 bases each). The CDR3 extends over 14 amino acids. The germline CDR1 and CDR2 sequences are LNHNV and YYDKDF (reference sequence). The V and J ends lost 6 bases and 0 bases respectively, with 12 bases between them. This chain's CDR3 is CATSRDRLSYEQYF. DNA for the CDR3: TGTGCCACCAGTCGGGACCGACTCTCCTACGAGCAGTACTTC.

The CDR3 region is CASSPATPGQIGRQPQHF. CDR3 nucleotide sequence: TGTGCCAGCAGCCCCGCGACTCCTGGACAGATAGGAAGGCAGCCCCAGCATTTT. This chain uses TRBV7-2 with TRBJ1-5; D may be TRBD1 (6 bases). V was pared by 5 bases and J by 7 bases, with 27 bases between. The CDR3 consists of 18 residues. Germline CDR1 is SGHTA and CDR2 is FQGNSA.

This clonotype was seen only a few times. This rearrangement joins TRBV12-3 or TRBV12-4 to TRBJ2-2, with TRBD1 matching 8 bases. CDR3 length: 20 residues. Trimming at V came to 3 bases and at J to 2 bases, leaving 17 bases not matched to a gene. Written as DNA, the CDR3 is TGTGCCAGCAGTTTTAGGGGTTTGGGGCTGGACAGGGCTAACACCGGGGAGCTGTTTTTT. This sequence encodes CASSFRGLGLDRANTGELFF.

The chain uses TRBV20-1 and TRBJ2-1, with D unresolved. Trimming removed 1 base at V and 4 bases at J, with 14 bases between. Germline lookup yields CDR1 DFQATT and CDR2 SNEGSKA (reference sequence). This CDR3 contains 15 residues. This CDR3 is CSARVRSATYNEQFF. The CDR3 region has the DNA TGCAGTGCTAGAGTCCGGAGCGCAACTTACAATGAGCAGTTCTTC.

In its sample, this clonotype was seen many times. The chain has TRBV29-1 and TRBJ2-7, with no clear D. Germline CDR1 reads SQVTM; CDR2 reads ANQGSEA. With 7 bases removed from V and 0 bases from J, the gap between germline ends came to 10 bases. The CDR3 totals 12 residues. The CDR3 DNA reads as TGCAGCGCTGAGGATCCCTCCTACGAGCAGTACTTC. Its protein is CSAEDPSYEQYF.

This clonotype was picked up a small number of times. The V gene is TRBV9, the J gene TRBJ2-7; possibly TRBD1 for D (5 bases). The germline V gene encodes CDR1 SGDLS and CDR2 YYNGEE. V lost 0 bases and J lost 3, with 13 bases in between. The CDR3 spans 15 residues. As DNA, the CDR3 is TGTGCCAGCAGCGTAGGGGCAGGGAATATCTACGAGCAGTACTTC. Protein: CASSVGAGNIYEQYF. The full variable domain, its missing parts supplied by reference TRBV9 and TRBJ2-7, is DSGVTQTPKHLITATGQRVTLRCSPRSGDLSVYWYQQSLDQGLQFLIQYYNGEERAKGNILERFSAQQFPDLHSELNLSSLELGDSALYFCASSVGAGNIYEQYFGPGTRLTVT.

This clonotype came up a few times. The chain employs TRBV7-3 and TRBJ2-1; no definite D call. The CDR3 is made up of 13 amino acids. Per the germline V gene, CDR1 is SGHTA and CDR2 is FQGTGA. CDR3 sequence: CASGEGSYNEQFF. DNA for the CDR3: TGTGCTTCTGGCGAAGGGTCCTACAATGAGCAGTTCTTC.

The chain is built from TRBV6-5 and TRBJ2-1; TRBD2 might be the D (6 bases). CDR3 length: 13 residues. CDR1 is MNHEY and CDR2 is SVGAGI in the germline V gene. V shed 6 bases and J shed 7 bases, with 13 bases lying between them. In DNA form, the CDR3 reads TGTGCCAGCAGCCGTACTAGCAGGAATGAGCAGTTCTTC. This codes for CASSRTSRNEQFF.

The chain has TRBV5-1 and TRBJ2-1, with TRBD1 identical over 9 bases. Per germline, CDR1 SGHRS and CDR2 YFSETQ. This CDR3 spans 16 amino acids. J gave up 1 base and V 3 bases, and 5 bases lay outside the gene matches. The CDR3 protein is CASSSTGGESYNEQFF. The CDR3 DNA sequence: TGCGCCAGCAGCTCGACAGGGGGTGAGTCCTACAATGAGCAGTTCTTC.